This TCR beta chain was documented in a study of response to subunit inactivated influenza vaccine. Trimming pared 4 bases from V and 0 bases from J, leaving 16 bases between. Germline values: CDR1 LGHDT, CDR2 YNNKEL (reference sequence). This CDR3 has 16 residues. TCRdb called the RT-PCR reads again in MiXCR, with one record for every CDR3 protein. The sample has about 540,000 distinct CDR3 sequences, around 21% seen once; the top ten hold approximately 3%. This clonotype was observed at least ten times. In addition, the sample was reused for a study of T cells expressing NK-cell markers. That study adds: The TCR beta cDNA came from 5'RACE template switching with UMIs. Sorted CD3+CD56+NKG2C+, CD3+CD56+NKG2C- and CD3+CD56-NKG2C+ T cells provided the TCR beta repertoires. A few donors' CD3+CD56-NKG2C+ cells were dominated by the same clonotypes.

The chain is built from TRBV3-1 and TRBJ2-7, with D perhaps matching TRBD1 (5 bases). The input for sequencing was CD4+ T cells sorted from PBMCs, taken 12 days after vaccination. The clonotype was recovered from a man aged 50 to 60 who received an inactivated influenza vaccine. The CDR3 DNA is TGTGCCAGCAGCCGTTGGCAGGACATCCGCTCCTACGAGCAGTACTTC. Protein product: CASSRWQDIRSYEQYF.